These T cell receptor beta chains were read from a single sample in a study of T cell clones after liver transplantation. Produced via immunoSEQ multiplex PCR; TCRdb's table is partial and in-frame only. This table has 15,000 or so clones, 85% to 95% appearing once. This material consisted of CD8+ T cells from blood, taken before liver transplant. These receptor sequences come from a human donor who received a liver transplant. Each CDR3 is given with its conserved first and last residue.

cdr3_aa	v_call	j_call
CASSQAGQHRFF	TRBV4-1	TRBJ1-4
CASSTTGGLDEQYF	TRBV6-6	TRBJ2-7
CASSEGTTGELFF	TRBV25-1	TRBJ2-2
CASSQEAGGESSYNEQFF	TRBV4-2	TRBJ2-1
CASTQKGGGQETQYF	TRBV6-5	TRBJ2-5
CASSPLLADDQETQYF	TRBV18	TRBJ2-5
CASSLAGQLYGYTF	TRBV5-4	TRBJ1-2
CASSARTGPEKLFF	TRBV6-5	TRBJ1-4
CASSLTNTGELFF	TRBV9	TRBJ2-2
CASSPGLGYEQYF	TRBV7-2	TRBJ2-7
CASSPGTGGLLAEAFF	TRBV4-2	TRBJ1-1
CASSVPDRGAYEQYF	TRBV9	TRBJ2-7
CASSQQGTYYGYTF	TRBV27	TRBJ1-2
CASSYRGALSEQFF	TRBV6-5	TRBJ2-1
CASSPDTYNEQFF	TRBV7-6	TRBJ2-1
CASKRTGERSDTQYF	TRBV2	TRBJ2-3
CASNRGGVDYEQYF	TRBV2	TRBJ2-7
CASSFGSGGHTGELFF	TRBV5-4	TRBJ2-2
CASSLPGQIEAFF	TRBV7-9	TRBJ1-1
CASSETIGTASWETQYF	TRBV2	TRBJ2-5
CASSSLGGSSYEQYF	TRBV27	TRBJ2-7
CASSFQGSAGGYEQYF	TRBV27	TRBJ2-7